These 8 T cell receptor beta chains originate from one sample sequenced in a study of T cells expressing NK-cell markers. TCRdb re-called the 5' RACE reads; every CDR3 protein appears as one record, without DNA. The sample features roughly 390,000 distinct CDR3 sequences, with roughly 5.2% in its top ten. The sequencing sample was made of blood T cells: a sorted CD56 or NKG2C T cell subset, CD4+ or CD8+ T cells, or bulk PBMC T cells (not recorded which). Receptors were obtained from a man between 18 and 69 years old in good health.

The chain uses TRBV14 and TRBJ2-2; as DNA is missing, the TRBD1 call by TCRdb cannot be tested. CDR1 is SGHDN, CDR2 FVKESK, per germline. The CDR3 length is 14 residues. The chain's CDR3 is CASSQDVLSRELFF.

V and J are TRBV27 and TRBJ1-1; TCRdb indicates TRBD1, and absent DNA this call remains unverified. Per the germline V gene, CDR1 is MNHEY and CDR2 is SMNVEV (reference sequence). The CDR3 is made up of 13 amino acids. The CDR3 sequence: CASSLRGWTEAFF.

The chain has TRBV28 and TRBJ2-7; TCRdb's D gene call, TRBD1, goes unchecked for lack of DNA. Germline loops: CDR1 MDHEN, CDR2 SYDVKM. This CDR3 has 13 amino acids. The CDR3 region is CASSLSGTGASYF.

The rearrangement joins TRBV5-1 to TRBJ2-6; the D call from TCRdb, TRBD1, cannot be confirmed without DNA. This CDR3 is built from 14 residues. Germline-derived CDR1 and CDR2 are SGHRS and YFSETQ. CDR3 residues: CASRAGAGANVLTF. Using reference TRBV5-1 and TRBJ2-6 for the parts outside the CDR3, the full variable domain is KAGVTQTPRYLIKTRGQQVTLSCSPISGHRSVSWYQQTPGQGLQFLFEYFSETQRNKGNFPGRFSGRQFSNSRSEMNVSTLELGDSALYLCASRAGAGANVLTFGAGSRLTVL.

This sequence joins TRBV12-3 or TRBV12-4 and TRBJ1-5; there is no DNA to check the TCRdb D call of TRBD1. This CDR3 region has 15 residues. This CDR3 reads CASSLVGAIVQPQHF.

The genes are TRBV27 and TRBJ1-6; absent DNA, TCRdb's TRBD1 call cannot be checked. Germline values: CDR1 MNHEY, CDR2 SMNVEV (reference sequence). This CDR3 has 13 residues. The CDR3 loop is CASSPLTWGPLHF.

The rearrangement links TRBV6-5 to TRBJ2-1; as DNA is missing, the TRBD1 call by TCRdb cannot be tested. The CDR3 is 15 residues long. The germline CDR1 and CDR2 sequences are MNHEY and SVGAGI. The CDR3 sequence is CASSYSGQVKSEQFF.

This rearrangement joins TRBV29-1 to TRBJ2-5; TCRdb designates TRBD1, a call that cannot be tested without DNA. Germline V gene sequence: CDR1 SQVTM, CDR2 ANQGSEA. This CDR3 region has 15 residues. CDR3 sequence: CSVALGTGGEETQYF.